This is a list of T cell receptor beta chains from one sample in a study of shared clonotypes between healthy human individuals. This table comes from immunoSEQ multiplex PCR, and its TCRdb copy is limited to in-frame clones, with some not included. Of fewer than 3 million clones in the sample, around 93% were seen once. Specimen: naive CD4+ T cells from PBMCs. The source of these receptors is a man aged 18 to 35 in good health. Some clones in this sample may be carry-over from other donors' samples. CDR3s include the opening cysteine and the closing phenylalanine or tryptophan. The order of the fields is J gene, V gene, CDR3 protein.

TRBJ1-1 TRBV11-3 CASSRGELNTEAFF
TRBJ1-2 TRBV7-9 CASSPQTGGLGYTF
TRBJ1-1 TRBV7-2 CASSLFSGASTEAFF
TRBJ2-1 TRBV6-1 CASSEPPSGTSGRSYNEQFF
TRBJ2-3 TRBV27 CASSSRTGGTDTQYF
TRBJ2-5 TRBV6-1 CASSDGLAVSPMTQYF
TRBJ2-4 TRBV4-1 CASSPTLRLTELKLAKNIQYF
TRBJ2-1 TRBV10-3 CAISESGGGSPYNEQFF
TRBJ1-2 TRBV5-6 CASSPDRVGLDTF
TRBJ2-4 TRBV18 CASSPGLAGGRGNIQYF
TRBJ2-1 TRBV27 CARTQGGGGGYNEQFF
TRBJ2-1 TRBV6-6 CASSQGLSSYNEQFF
TRBJ2-6 TRBV7-8 CASSLSVSGANVLTF
TRBJ1-2 TRBV10-3 CAISVEGSGYTF
TRBJ2-5 TRBV5-4 CASSPSGAPGETQYF
TRBJ1-1 TRBV4-2 CASSQGRDGGVNAEAFF
TRBJ1-1 TRBV30 CAWSVLWGYTEAFF
TRBJ1-2 TRBV6-1 CASSEVMLTSGYGYTF
TRBJ2-7 TRBV28 CASSHYSGANYEQYF
TRBJ1-2 TRBV7-2 CASSLARDKYGYTF
TRBJ2-1 TRBV4-1 CASSQGAGRSYNEQFF
TRBJ2-1 TRBV6-1 CASRKGTVNEQFF
TRBJ1-2 TRBV28 CASSLFRLANYGYTF
TRBJ2-1 TRBV28 CASSFVSTRSYEQFF
TRBJ2-7 TRBV9 CASSVASDPSYEQYF
TRBJ2-3 TRBV5-4 CASSGISGASTDTQYF
TRBJ2-5 TRBV5-1 CASSLGGFRETQYF
TRBJ1-4 TRBV6-5 CASRTGQWNNEKLFF
TRBJ2-7 TRBV18 CASSLPDRGYEQYF